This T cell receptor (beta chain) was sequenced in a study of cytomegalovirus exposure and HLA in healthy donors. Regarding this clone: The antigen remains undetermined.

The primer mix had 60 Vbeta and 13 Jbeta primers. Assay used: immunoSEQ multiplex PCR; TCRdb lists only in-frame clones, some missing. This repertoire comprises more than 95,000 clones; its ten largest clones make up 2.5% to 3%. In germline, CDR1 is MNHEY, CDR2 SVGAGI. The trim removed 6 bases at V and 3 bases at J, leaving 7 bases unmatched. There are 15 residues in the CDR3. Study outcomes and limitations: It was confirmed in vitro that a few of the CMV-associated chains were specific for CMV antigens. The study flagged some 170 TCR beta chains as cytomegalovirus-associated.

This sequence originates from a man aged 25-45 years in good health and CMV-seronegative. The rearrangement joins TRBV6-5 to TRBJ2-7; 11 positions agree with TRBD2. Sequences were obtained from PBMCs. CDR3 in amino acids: CASRTSSGRLYEQYF. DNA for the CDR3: TGTGCCAGCAGAACTTCTAGCGGGAGGCTCTACGAGCAGTACTTC.